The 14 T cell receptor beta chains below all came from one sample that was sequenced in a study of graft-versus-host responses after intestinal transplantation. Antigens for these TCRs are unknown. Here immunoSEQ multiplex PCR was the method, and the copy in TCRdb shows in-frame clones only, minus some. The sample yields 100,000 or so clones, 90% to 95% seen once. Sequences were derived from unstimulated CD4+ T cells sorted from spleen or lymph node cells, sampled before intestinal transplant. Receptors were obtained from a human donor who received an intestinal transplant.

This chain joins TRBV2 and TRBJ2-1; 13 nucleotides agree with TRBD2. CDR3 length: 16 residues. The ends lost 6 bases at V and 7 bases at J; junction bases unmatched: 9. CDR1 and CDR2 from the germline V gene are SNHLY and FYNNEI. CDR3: CASRRTSGRLWNEQFF. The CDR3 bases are TGTGCCAGCAGGAGGACTAGCGGGAGACTGTGGAATGAGCAGTTCTTC. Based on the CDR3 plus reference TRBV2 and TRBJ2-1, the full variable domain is EPEVTQTPSHQVTQMGQEVILRCVPISNHLYFYWYRQILGQKVEFLVSFYNNEISEKSEIFDDQFSVERPDGSNFTLKIRSTKLEDSAMYFCASRRTSGRLWNEQFFGPGTRLTVL.

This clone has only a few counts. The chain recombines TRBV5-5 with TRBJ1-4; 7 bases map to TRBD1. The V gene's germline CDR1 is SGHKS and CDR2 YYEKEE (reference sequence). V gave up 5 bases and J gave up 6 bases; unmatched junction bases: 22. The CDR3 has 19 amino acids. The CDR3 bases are TGTGCCAGCAGACAAGGACATGTCAGGGGGGCTCCGCGGGATGAAAAACTGTTTTTT. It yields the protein CASRQGHVRGAPRDEKLFF.

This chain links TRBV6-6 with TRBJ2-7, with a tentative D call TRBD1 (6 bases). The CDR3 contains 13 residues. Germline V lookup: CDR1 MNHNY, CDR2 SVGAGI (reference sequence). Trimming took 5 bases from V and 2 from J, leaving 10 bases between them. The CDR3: CASSPDSPYEQYF. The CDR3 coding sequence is TGTGCCAGCAGTCCGGACAGTCCCTACGAGCAGTACTTC.

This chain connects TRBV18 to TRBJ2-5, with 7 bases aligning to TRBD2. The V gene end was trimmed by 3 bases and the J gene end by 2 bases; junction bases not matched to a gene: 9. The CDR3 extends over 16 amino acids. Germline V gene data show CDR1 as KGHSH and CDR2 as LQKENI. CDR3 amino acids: CASSPNSGTKQETQYF. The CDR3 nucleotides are TGTGCCAGCTCACCTAACTCCGGGACTAAGCAAGAGACCCAGTACTTC.

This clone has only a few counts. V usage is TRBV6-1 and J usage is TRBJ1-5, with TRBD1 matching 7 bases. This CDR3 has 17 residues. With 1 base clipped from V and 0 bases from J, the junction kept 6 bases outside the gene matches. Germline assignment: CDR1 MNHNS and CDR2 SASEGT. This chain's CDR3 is CASSEEGARASNQPQHF. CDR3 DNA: TGTGCCAGCAGTGAAGAGGGGGCGAGGGCTAGCAATCAGCCCCAGCATTTT.

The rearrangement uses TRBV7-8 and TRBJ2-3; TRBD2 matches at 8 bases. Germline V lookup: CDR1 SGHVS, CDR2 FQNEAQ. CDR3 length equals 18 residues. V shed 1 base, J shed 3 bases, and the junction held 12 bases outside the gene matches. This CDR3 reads CASSLGIFSGDFTDTQYF. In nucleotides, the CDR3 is TGTGCCAGCAGCTTAGGTATATTTAGCGGGGACTTTACAGATACGCAGTATTTT.

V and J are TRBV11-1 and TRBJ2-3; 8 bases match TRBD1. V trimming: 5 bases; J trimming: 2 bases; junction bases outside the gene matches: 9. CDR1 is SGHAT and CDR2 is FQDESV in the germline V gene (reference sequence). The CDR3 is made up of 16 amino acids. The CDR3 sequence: CASSHLRTGITDTQYF. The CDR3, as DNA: TGTGCCAGCAGCCACCTCCGGACAGGGATCACAGATACGCAGTATTTT.

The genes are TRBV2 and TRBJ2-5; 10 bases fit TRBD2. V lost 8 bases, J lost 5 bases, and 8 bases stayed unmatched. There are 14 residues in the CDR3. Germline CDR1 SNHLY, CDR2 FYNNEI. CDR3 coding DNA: TGTGCCAGCGCCTCAGCGGGGGGGCCCGAGACCCAGTACTTC. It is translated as CASASAGGPETQYF.

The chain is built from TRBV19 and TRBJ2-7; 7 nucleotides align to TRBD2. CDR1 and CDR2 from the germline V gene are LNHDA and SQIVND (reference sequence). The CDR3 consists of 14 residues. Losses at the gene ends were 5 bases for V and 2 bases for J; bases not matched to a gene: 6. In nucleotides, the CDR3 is TGTGCCAGTAGTTTTAACGGGGGGACCTACGAGCAGTACTTC. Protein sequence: CASSFNGGTYEQYF.

CDR3: CASGGTAYEQYF. As DNA, the CDR3 is TGTGCCAGCGGGGGGACGGCTTACGAGCAGTACTTC. This sequence joins TRBV28 and TRBJ2-7; D might be TRBD2 (6 bases). CDR1 and CDR2 (germline): MDHEN, SYDVKM. With 8 bases removed from V and 4 bases from J, the gap between germline ends came to 12 bases. CDR3 length equals 12 residues.

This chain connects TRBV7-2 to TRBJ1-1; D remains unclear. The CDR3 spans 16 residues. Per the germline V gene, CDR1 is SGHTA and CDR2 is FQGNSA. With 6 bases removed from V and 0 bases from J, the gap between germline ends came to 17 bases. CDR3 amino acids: CASSPSPMRMNTEAFF. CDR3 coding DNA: TGTGCCAGCAGTCCAAGCCCGATGCGGATGAACACTGAAGCTTTCTTT.

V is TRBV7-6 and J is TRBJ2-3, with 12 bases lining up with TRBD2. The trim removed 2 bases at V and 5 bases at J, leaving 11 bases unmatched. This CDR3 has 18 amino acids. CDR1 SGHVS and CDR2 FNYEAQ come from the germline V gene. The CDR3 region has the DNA TGTGCCAGCAGCTTACTTCTCCCTAGCGGGGGGGCCCTAGATACGCAGTATTTT. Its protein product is CASSLLLPSGGALDTQYF.

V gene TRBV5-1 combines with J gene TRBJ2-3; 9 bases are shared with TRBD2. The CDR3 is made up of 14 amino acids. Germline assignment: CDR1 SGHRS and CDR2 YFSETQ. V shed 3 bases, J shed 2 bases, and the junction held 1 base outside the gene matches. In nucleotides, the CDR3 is TGCGCCAGCAGCTGGACTAGCGTCACAGATACGCAGTATTTT. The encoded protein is CASSWTSVTDTQYF. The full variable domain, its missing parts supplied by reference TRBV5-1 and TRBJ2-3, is KAGVTQTPRYLIKTRGQQVTLSCSPISGHRSVSWYQQTPGQGLQFLFEYFSETQRNKGNFPGRFSGRQFSNSRSEMNVSTLELGDSALYLCASSWTSVTDTQYFGPGTRLTVL.

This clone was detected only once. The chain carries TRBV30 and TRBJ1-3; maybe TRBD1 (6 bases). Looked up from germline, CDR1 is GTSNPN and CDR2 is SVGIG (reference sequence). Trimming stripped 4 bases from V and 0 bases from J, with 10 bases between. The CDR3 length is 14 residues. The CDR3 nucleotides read TGTGCCTGGACTACAGGGTACTCTGGAAACACCATATATTTT. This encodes CAWTTGYSGNTIYF.